A single sample is the source of the 15 T cell receptor beta chains below, sequenced in a study of control samples from healthy donors and cancer patients. The repertoire was sequenced with immunoSEQ multiplex PCR; TCRdb's copy has only in-frame clones and lacks some. The sample contains 150,000 to 200,000 clones, 75% to 95% of which appear only once. Sequencing used blood. The receptor source for this set is a woman aged 40-49 years in good health.

The chain employs TRBV20-1 and TRBJ2-3, with 8 bases that match TRBD1. The CDR3 consists of 11 residues. Germline CDR1 DFQATT, CDR2 SNEGSKA (reference sequence). V dropped 6 bases and J dropped 6; count of bases not matched to a gene: 2. The CDR3 coding sequence is TGCAGTGCCCAGGGGGCGGATACGCAGTATTTT. It codes for CSAQGADTQYF.

The chain couples TRBV12-5 to TRBJ2-3; 7 bases align to TRBD1. The CDR3 loop spans 17 amino acids. Germline V lookup: CDR1 LGHNT, CDR2 FRNRAP. V shed 3 bases, J shed 2 bases, and the junction held 11 bases outside the gene matches. CDR3 amino acids: CASGFETSGQNTDTQYF. CDR3 bases: TGTGCTAGTGGTTTCGAAACCTCGGGACAGAACACAGATACGCAGTATTTT.

This chain joins TRBV24-1 and TRBJ2-1, with D possibly called TRBD1 or TRBD2 (5 bases each). V lost 1 base and J lost 7, with 7 bases in between. The CDR3 is made up of 13 amino acids. Looked up from germline, CDR1 is KGHDR and CDR2 is SFDVKD. The CDR3 here is CATSDFWGNEQFF. The CDR3 region has the DNA TGTGCCACCAGTGATTTCTGGGGGAATGAGCAGTTCTTC.

This chain links TRBV10-3 with TRBJ1-6; D is possibly TRBD1 (6 bases). The germline V gene has CDR1 ENHRY and CDR2 SYGVKD. The V gene lost 9 bases and the J gene lost 8 bases, with 14 bases spanning the gap. The CDR3 is 13 amino acids. The CDR3, as DNA: TGTGCCATAAAGGGGGTAGTCGATTCACCCCTCCACTTT. This translates into CAIKGVVDSPLHF.

This rearrangement joins TRBV5-6 to TRBJ2-3; the D gene could be TRBD1 or TRBD2 (5 bases each). The V gene lost 0 bases and the J gene lost 3 bases, with 14 bases spanning the gap. This CDR3 has 16 amino acids. Germline assignment: CDR1 SGHDT and CDR2 YYEEEE. CDR3 sequence reads: CASSLVAGAWTDTQYF. The CDR3 DNA reads TGTGCCAGCAGCTTGGTGGCCGGGGCTTGGACAGATACGCAGTATTTT.

The chain links TRBV7-6 to TRBJ2-5, with unresolved D. Germline CDR1 SGHVS, CDR2 FNYEAQ. The CDR3 runs 15 residues. Trimming removed 6 bases from V and 1 base from J, with 15 bases in between. DNA for the CDR3: TGTGCCAGCAGGCGATCTTTGGCCCTCCAAGAGACCCAGTACTTC. Its translation: CASRRSLALQETQYF.

A word on this clone: One end of the junction does not line up with germline, which may come from a read error. This chain uses TRBV6-7 with TRBJ2-5; perhaps D is TRBD1 or TRBD2 (5 bases each). TRBV6-7 is treated as an ORF (open reading frame) with a function not yet certain. The CDR3 is 11 residues long. In DNA, the CDR3 is TGTGCCAGCAGGTCCACCGGGACGTCGAACTTC. Its translation is CASRSTGTSNF.

This clone was detected only a few times. CDR3 DNA sequence: TGCGCCAGCAGCCCTTGGGGGACAGGGATGAACACTGAAGCTTTCTTT. Its protein is CASSPWGTGMNTEAFF. V gene TRBV5-1 combines with J gene TRBJ1-1; 9 nucleotides line up with TRBD1. The CDR3 covers 16 residues. Germline V gene sequence: CDR1 SGHRS, CDR2 YFSETQ. With V trimmed by 4 bases and J by 0 bases, 7 bases remained unmatched.

V gene TRBV29-1 combines with J gene TRBJ2-1, with D possibly TRBD2 on 6 matching bases. Germline assignment: CDR1 SQVTM and CDR2 ANQGSEA. The CDR3 extends over 14 amino acids. Trimming removed 3 bases from V and 2 bases from J, with 11 bases in between. The CDR3 DNA reads as TGCAGCGTTGATGCGGGGCAAACCTACAATGAGCAGTTCTTC. Translated: CSVDAGQTYNEQFF.

The chain recombines TRBV25-1 with TRBJ1-2; TRBD1 is a possible D gene (6 bases). The V and J ends lost 0 bases and 2 bases respectively, with 16 bases between them. The CDR3 covers 17 residues. Per germline, CDR1 MGHDK and CDR2 SYGVNS. In nucleotides, the CDR3 is TGTGCCAGCAGTGAATATTTCGGGGGGGCTCGCAACTATGGCTACACCTTC. This codes for CASSEYFGGARNYGYTF.

This clone was recorded once. The chain is built from TRBV6-1 and TRBJ1-3; D is uncertain. Trimming shortened V by 1 base and J by 4 bases, and 11 bases separated the two germline ends. CDR1 is MNHNS and CDR2 is SASEGT in the germline V gene. The CDR3 totals 15 residues. The CDR3 sequence: CASSEGLGYGNTIYF. The CDR3 DNA reads TGTGCCAGCAGTGAAGGTTTAGGGTACGGAAACACCATATATTTT.

The chain links TRBV6-5 to TRBJ2-7; TRBD1 or TRBD2 may be the D gene (5 bases each). The CDR3 extends over 14 amino acids. Germline CDR1 and CDR2: MNHEY and SVGAGI. V shed 6 bases and J shed 2 bases, with 14 bases lying between them. Here the CDR3 DNA reads TGTGCCAGCAGAGATAACTGGGGACCCTACGAGCAGTACTTC. Protein sequence: CASRDNWGPYEQYF.

The chain has TRBV5-6 and TRBJ1-3, with D perhaps TRBD1 (5 bases). V was shortened by 0 bases and J by 2 bases, with 15 bases between the two germline ends. The CDR3 covers 17 residues. Germline V CDR1 and CDR2: SGHDT, YYEEEE. The CDR3 region is CASSLGQLYTAGNTIYF. The DNA for the CDR3 is TGTGCCAGCAGCTTGGGACAGTTATATACCGCTGGAAACACCATATATTTT.

The rearrangement uses TRBV6-2 or TRBV6-3 and TRBJ2-2, with D maybe TRBD2 (6 bases). Germline assignment: CDR1 MNHEY and CDR2 SVGEGT. V was clipped by 6 bases and J by 7 bases, with 21 bases between them. This CDR3 comprises 16 residues. CDR3 region: CASSRMGGEGSGELFF. CDR3 bases: TGTGCCAGCAGCCGTATGGGGGGTGAGGGAAGCGGGGAGCTGTTTTTT.

This clone has just one count. The V and J genes are TRBV7-9 and TRBJ2-1; TRBD1 might be the D (5 bases). CDR3 size: 16 residues. The germline CDR1 and CDR2 sequences are SEHNR and FQNEAQ (reference sequence). Trimming cost V 7 bases and J 6 bases, with 22 bases left between them. DNA for the CDR3: TGTGCCAGCACCAATAAAAAGGGGCCACGCCCCAATGAGCAGTTCTTC. This sequence encodes CASTNKKGPRPNEQFF.